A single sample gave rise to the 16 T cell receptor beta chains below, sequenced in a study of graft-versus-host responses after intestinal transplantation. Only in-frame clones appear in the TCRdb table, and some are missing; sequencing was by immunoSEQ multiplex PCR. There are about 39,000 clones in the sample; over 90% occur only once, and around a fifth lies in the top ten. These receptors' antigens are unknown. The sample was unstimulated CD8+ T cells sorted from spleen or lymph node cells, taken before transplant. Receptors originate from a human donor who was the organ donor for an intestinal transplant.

CDR3 DNA sequence: TGTGCCAGCAGCTTGTCTGCAGGGGTGGTTCAGCCCCAGCATTTT. Encoded protein: CASSLSAGVVQPQHF. The chain combines TRBV5-6 with TRBJ1-5; D possibly corresponds to TRBD1 (6 bases). Germline V gene data show CDR1 as SGHDT and CDR2 as YYEEEE. The V end lost 1 base, the J end lost 6 bases, and 14 bases lay between the germline ends. CDR3 size: 15 residues.

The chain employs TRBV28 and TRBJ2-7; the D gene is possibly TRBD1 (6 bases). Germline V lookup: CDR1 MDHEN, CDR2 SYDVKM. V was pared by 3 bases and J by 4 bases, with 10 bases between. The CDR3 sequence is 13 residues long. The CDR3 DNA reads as TGTGCCAGCAGTTTCGACAGGCAATACGAGCAGTACTTC. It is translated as CASSFDRQYEQYF.

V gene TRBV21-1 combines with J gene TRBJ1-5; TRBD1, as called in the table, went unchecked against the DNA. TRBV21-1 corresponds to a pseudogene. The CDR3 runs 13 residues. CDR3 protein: CASSKVANQPQHF. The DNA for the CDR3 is TGTGCCAGCAGCAAAGTGGCCAATCAGCCCCAGCATTTT.

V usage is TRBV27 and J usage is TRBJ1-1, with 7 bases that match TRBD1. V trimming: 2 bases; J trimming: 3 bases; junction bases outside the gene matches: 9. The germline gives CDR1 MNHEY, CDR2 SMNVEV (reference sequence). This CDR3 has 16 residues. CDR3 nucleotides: TGTGCCAGCAGTTTAGAGGGGGCAGTTGGGGACACTGAAGCTTTCTTT. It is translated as CASSLEGAVGDTEAFF.

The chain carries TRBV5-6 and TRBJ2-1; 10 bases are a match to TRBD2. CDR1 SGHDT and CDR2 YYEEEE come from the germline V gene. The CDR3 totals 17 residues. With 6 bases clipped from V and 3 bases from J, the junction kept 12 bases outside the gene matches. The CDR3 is CASTASGSWKYYNEQFF. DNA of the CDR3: TGTGCCAGCACGGCTAGCGGGAGTTGGAAATACTACAATGAGCAGTTCTTC. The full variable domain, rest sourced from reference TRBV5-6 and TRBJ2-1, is DAGVTQSPTHLIKTRGQQVTLRCSPKSGHDTVSWYQQALGQGPQFIFQYYEEEERQRGNFPDRFSGHQFPNYSSELNVNALLLGDSALYLCASTASGSWKYYNEQFFGPGTRLTVL.

The CDR3 nucleotides are TGTGCCAGCAGCGAGTGGACTAGGGACAATGAGCAGTTCTTC. Its translation: CASSEWTRDNEQFF. The chain carries TRBV9 and TRBJ2-1; 7 bases align to TRBD2. Trimming took 3 bases from V and 5 from J; bases not matched to a gene: 5. The CDR3 has 14 residues. Per the germline V gene, CDR1 is SGDLS and CDR2 is YYNGEE.

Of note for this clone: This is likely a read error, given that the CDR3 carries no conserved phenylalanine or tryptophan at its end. The CDR3 bases are TGCAGCGTTGAAGATCGGGGGGCCCGGGGCTACACCCTC. It is translated as CSVEDRGARGYTL. The chain joins TRBV29-1 to TRBJ1-2; perhaps TRBD1 as D (6 bases). Germline V gene data show CDR1 as SQVTM and CDR2 as ANQGSEA. V lost 0 bases to trimming and J lost 8 bases, with 13 bases between them. The length of the CDR3 is 13 residues.

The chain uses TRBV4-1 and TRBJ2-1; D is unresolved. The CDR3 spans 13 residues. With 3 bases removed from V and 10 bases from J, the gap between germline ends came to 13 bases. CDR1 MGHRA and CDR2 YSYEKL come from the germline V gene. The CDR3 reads CASSQSLQNEQFF. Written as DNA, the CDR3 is TGCGCCAGCAGCCAGAGCCTTCAGAACGAGCAGTTCTTC.

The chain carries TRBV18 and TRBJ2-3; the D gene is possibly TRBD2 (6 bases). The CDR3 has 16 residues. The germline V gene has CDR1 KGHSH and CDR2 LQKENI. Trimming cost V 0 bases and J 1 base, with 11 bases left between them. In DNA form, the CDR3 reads TGTGCCAGCTCACCACCGGAGGGTGGGGGCACAGATACGCAGTATTTT. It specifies CASSPPEGGGTDTQYF.

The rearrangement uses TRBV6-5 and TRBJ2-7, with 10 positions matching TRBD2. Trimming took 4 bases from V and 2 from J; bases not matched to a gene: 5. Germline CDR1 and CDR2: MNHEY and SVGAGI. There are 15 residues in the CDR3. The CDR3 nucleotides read TGTGCCAGCAGTTCGACTAGCGGGCGAACCTACGAGCAGTACTTC. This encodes CASSSTSGRTYEQYF.

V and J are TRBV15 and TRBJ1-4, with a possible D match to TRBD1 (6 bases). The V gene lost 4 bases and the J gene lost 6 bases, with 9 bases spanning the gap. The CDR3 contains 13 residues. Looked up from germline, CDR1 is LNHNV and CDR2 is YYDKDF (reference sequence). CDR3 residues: CATSIEGDEKLFF. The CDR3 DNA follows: TGTGCCACCAGCATAGAGGGGGATGAAAAACTGTTTTTT.

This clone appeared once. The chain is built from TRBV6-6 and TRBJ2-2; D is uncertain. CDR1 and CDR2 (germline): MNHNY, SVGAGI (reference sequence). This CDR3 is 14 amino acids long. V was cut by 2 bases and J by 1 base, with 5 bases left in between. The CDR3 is CASSYRQNTGELFF. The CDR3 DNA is TGTGCCAGCAGTTACCGACAGAACACCGGGGAGCTGTTTTTT.

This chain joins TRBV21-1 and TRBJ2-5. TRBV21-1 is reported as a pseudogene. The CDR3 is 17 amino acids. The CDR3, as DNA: TGTGCCAGCAGCAAAGTTCGGAAGAATCGCTATATGGAGACCCAGTACTTC. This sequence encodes CASSKVRKNRYMETQYF.

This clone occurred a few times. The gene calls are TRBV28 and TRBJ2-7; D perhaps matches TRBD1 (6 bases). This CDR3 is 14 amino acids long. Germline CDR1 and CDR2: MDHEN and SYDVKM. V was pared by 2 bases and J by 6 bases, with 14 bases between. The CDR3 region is CASSLRQTGGEQYF. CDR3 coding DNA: TGTGCCAGCAGTTTAAGACAGACAGGCGGCGAGCAGTACTTC.

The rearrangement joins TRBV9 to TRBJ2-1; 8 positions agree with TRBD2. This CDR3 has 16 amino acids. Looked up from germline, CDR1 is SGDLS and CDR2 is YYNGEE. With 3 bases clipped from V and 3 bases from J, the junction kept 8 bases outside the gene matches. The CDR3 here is CASSETGSGSYNEQFF. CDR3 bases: TGTGCCAGCAGCGAAACGGGAAGCGGGAGCTACAATGAGCAGTTCTTC.

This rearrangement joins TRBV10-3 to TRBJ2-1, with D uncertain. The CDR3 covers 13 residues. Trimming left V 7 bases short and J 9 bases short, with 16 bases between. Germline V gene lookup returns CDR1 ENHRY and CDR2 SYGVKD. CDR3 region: CAITLTGWGEQFF. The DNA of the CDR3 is TGTGCCATCACCCTCACTGGGTGGGGTGAGCAGTTCTTC.